This TCR beta chain was captured by sequencing in a study of blood T cell repertoires in COVID-19. Across the whole study: Specimens from acute and convalescent COVID-19 originated in the United States, Italy and Spain. T cells, B-cell-depleted T cells, or PBMCs supplied cDNA or gDNA.

Authors' methods: Reference gene primers were amplified, and this amplification served to estimate nucleated cell counts. Sequenced by immunoSEQ multiplex PCR; TCRdb stores in-frame clones only, minus some. The V and J calls and clone size are taken from that table; D and trimming were inferred from the DNA. The sample carries about 290,000 clones, approximately 88% recorded once. The length of the CDR3 is 14 residues. V was trimmed by 7 bases and J by 6 bases, leaving 16 bases between them. Germline assignment: CDR1 MNHEY and CDR2 SVGAGI. The chain couples TRBV6-5 to TRBJ1-5, with D possibly being TRBD1 (6 bases). This TCR came from a woman aged 40 to 50 who had recovered from COVID-19. The material sequenced was peripheral blood. In DNA, the CDR3 is TGTGCCAGCACTGCAGGGGCGCCGGGTCAGCCCCAGCATTTT. Translated, it gives CASTAGAPGQPQHF.